These T cell receptor beta chains were read from a single sample in a study of early T cells in non-severe SARS-CoV-2 infection. TCRdb re-called the 5' RACE reads with MiXCR, one entry per CDR3 protein. The sample shows tens of thousands of distinct CDR3 sequences, 4.3% of them seen only once. The sequenced material came from whole blood. The receptors come from an adult who was a healthcare worker with PCR-confirmed SARS-CoV-2 infection or an uninfected control (not recorded which). Both conserved end residues are part of each CDR3. The D gene is left open where the match is weak. Size values are once, few and many counts, or a class for expanded clones, and some rows have none.

d_call,cdr3_length,clone_size,v_call,j_call,cdr3_aa,cdr3_nt
TRBD2,15,many,TRBV20-1,TRBJ2-5,CSARDVAGGMETQYF,TGCAGTGCTAGAGATGTAGCGGGAGGAATGGAGACCCAGTACTTC
NA,16,many,TRBV3-1,TRBJ1-2,CASSPYRDSRTYGYTF,TGTGCCAGCAGCCCCTACAGGGACTCCCGTACCTATGGCTACACCTTC
NA,15,few,TRBV18,TRBJ1-2,CASSQTIGGGTDYTF,TGTGCCAGCTCACAAACCATTGGGGGCGGCACCGACTACACCTTC
NA,13,few,TRBV6-2/TRBV6-3,TRBJ2-3,CASSAMVSTTQYF,TGTGCCAGCAGTGCCATGGTTTCCACGACGCAGTATTTT
TRBD1,14,many,TRBV6-2/TRBV6-3,TRBJ1-5,CASRPGQGGQPQHF,TGTGCCAGCAGACCCGGACAGGGCGGTCAGCCCCAGCATTTT
NA,18,many,TRBV20-1,TRBJ2-1,CSASTQGDPRSSYNEQFF,TGCAGTGCTAGTACACAGGGCGACCCACGGAGCTCCTACAATGAGCAGTTCTTC
TRBD2,17,many,TRBV6-5,TRBJ2-1,CASSYSEGLAGVNEQFF,TGTGCCAGCAGTTACTCCGAGGGACTAGCGGGAGTGAATGAGCAGTTCTTC
NA,16,medium-sized,TRBV25-1,TRBJ2-5,CASSGLSGIPGLTQYF,TGTGCCAGCAGTGGTCTATCAGGAATACCTGGGTTGACCCAGTACTTC
NA,15,many,TRBV7-8,TRBJ2-1,CASSLGVRSHNEQFF,TGTGCCAGCAGCTTAGGGGTTCGGAGCCACAATGAGCAGTTCTTC
NA,14,many,TRBV18,TRBJ2-2,CASSPMQASGELFF,TGTGCCAGCTCACCTATGCAGGCGTCCGGGGAGCTGTTTTTT
NA,11,NA,TRBV2,TRBJ2-3,CAARTTNTQYF,TGTGCCGCCCGGACTACCAATACGCAGTATTTT
TRBD1,14,NA,TRBV29-1,TRBJ2-5,CSVGARTGKETQYF,TGCAGCGTTGGCGCTAGGACAGGGAAAGAGACCCAGTACTTC
NA,13,few,TRBV7-2,TRBJ1-3,CASSLEHGNTIYF,TGTGCCAGCAGCTTAGAACACGGAAACACCATATATTTT
NA,14,NA,TRBV7-9,TRBJ2-7,CASSLGVQTYEQYF,TGTGCCAGCAGCTTAGGGGTACAAACCTACGAGCAGTACTTC
NA,15,many,TRBV6-1,TRBJ1-4,CASSGQSATNEKLFF,TGTGCCAGCAGCGGACAGAGTGCAACTAATGAAAAACTGTTTTTT
NA,14,many,TRBV19,TRBJ1-4,CASSMFDTNEKLFF,TGTGCCAGTAGTATGTTCGATACTAATGAAAAACTGTTTTTT
TRBD2,15,many,TRBV6-5,TRBJ2-1,CASRSIAGENNEQFF,TGTGCCAGCAGAAGTATAGCGGGGGAGAACAATGAGCAGTTCTTC
NA,16,NA,TRBV20-1,TRBJ2-3,CSAPGVLGLGADTQYF,TGCAGTGCTCCGGGAGTTCTTGGCCTGGGGGCAGATACGCAGTATTTT
NA,12,many,TRBV25-1,TRBJ2-3,CASSGGGDTQYF,TGTGCCAGCAGTGGAGGGGGAGATACGCAGTATTTT
TRBD1,15,many,TRBV15,TRBJ1-3,CATSADRGLGNTIYF,TGTGCCACCAGCGCCGACAGGGGGCTGGGAAACACCATATATTTT
TRBD2,18,many,TRBV7-3,TRBJ2-3,CASSPRLAGELVTDTQYF,TGTGCCAGCAGCCCTCGACTAGCGGGAGAGTTGGTGACAGATACGCAGTATTTT
NA,15,many,TRBV2,TRBJ2-1,CASSQPGRSNNEQFF,TGTGCCAGCAGCCAACCGGGACGCAGCAACAATGAGCAGTTCTTC
NA,17,many,TRBV6-5,TRBJ1-6,CASSSSPASSYNSPLHF,TGTGCCAGCAGTTCCAGCCCGGCCAGCTCCTATAATTCACCCCTCCACTTT
NA,14,many,TRBV11-2,TRBJ2-7,CASSAGQNSYEQYF,TGTGCCAGCAGCGCGGGACAGAACTCCTACGAGCAGTACTTC
NA,11,many,TRBV29-1,TRBJ2-5,CSVGGGETQYF,TGCAGCGTTGGAGGGGGGGAGACCCAGTACTTC
NA,13,many,TRBV20-1,TRBJ1-2,CSARPNDRYGYTF,TGCAGTGCTAGACCCAATGACAGATATGGCTACACCTTC
NA,13,NA,TRBV20-1,TRBJ2-2,CSASDNSGGELFF,TGCAGTGCTAGTGACAATTCGGGCGGGGAGCTGTTTTTT
TRBD2,18,many,TRBV5-4,TRBJ2-2,CASRPGTSGPANTGELFF,TGTGCCAGCAGGCCCGGGACTAGCGGGCCGGCGAACACCGGGGAGCTGTTTTTT
NA,16,NA,TRBV5-6,TRBJ1-1,CASRYAGKVFNTEAFF,TGTGCCAGCAGATATGCAGGGAAAGTTTTTAACACTGAAGCTTTCTTT